The 10 T cell receptor beta chains below come from one sample, sequenced in a study of blood T cell repertoires in COVID-19. Produced via immunoSEQ multiplex PCR; TCRdb's table is partial and in-frame only. The sample includes a few hundred thousand clones, around 87% of them seen just once. Sequencing used PBMCs or T cells enriched from blood (not recorded which). The receptors here all came from a man aged 25-45 years who had recovered from COVID-19.

This chain uses TRBV5-4 with TRBJ1-3, with D perhaps TRBD1 (6 bases). The CDR3 has 13 residues. The germline CDR1 and CDR2 sequences are SGHNT and YYREEE (reference sequence). V was cut by 4 bases and J by 2 bases, with 7 bases left in between. The CDR3, as DNA: TGTGCCAGCAGCGCAGGGGCTGGAAACACCATATATTTT. It encodes CASSAGAGNTIYF.

The rearrangement links TRBV5-6 to TRBJ1-2; TRBD1 matches 8 bases. In germline, CDR1 is SGHDT, CDR2 YYEEEE. The CDR3 spans 17 residues. J lost 2 bases, V lost 0 bases, and 9 bases had no gene match. The CDR3 is CASSLVSLHRGNYGYTF. CDR3 DNA: TGTGCCAGCAGCTTGGTTTCCCTCCACAGGGGGAACTATGGCTACACCTTC.

The chain has TRBV4-1 and TRBJ2-7, with D perhaps TRBD1 (6 bases). The CDR3 has 16 residues. Germline V lookup: CDR1 MGHRA, CDR2 YSYEKL. V lost 0 bases to trimming and J lost 2 bases, with 14 bases between them. As DNA, the CDR3 is TGCGCCAGCAGCCAAGAAACGGACAGCTCGACCTACGAGCAGTACTTC. It is translated as CASSQETDSSTYEQYF.

This chain connects TRBV7-9 to TRBJ1-1, with TRBD1 matching over 9 bases. CDR3 length: 16 residues. Trimming at V came to 3 bases and at J to 2 bases, leaving 7 bases not matched to a gene. Germline CDR1 reads SEHNR; CDR2 reads FQNEAQ (reference sequence). The CDR3 DNA reads as TGTGCCAGCAGCTTCGATCCGGGACAGGGAAACACTGAAGCTTTCTTT. Translating it yields CASSFDPGQGNTEAFF.

V usage is TRBV6-1 and J usage is TRBJ1-1, with a tentative D call TRBD1 (5 bases). The CDR3 is 13 residues long. The germline V and J ends were trimmed by 1 base and 4 bases, with 7 bases remaining between them. Germline V gene data show CDR1 as MNHNS and CDR2 as SASEGT. The CDR3 is CASSEGGFTEAFF. In DNA, the CDR3 is TGTGCCAGCAGTGAAGGGGGCTTCACTGAAGCTTTCTTT.

The gene calls are TRBV5-4 and TRBJ2-5, with D perhaps matching TRBD1 (6 bases). This CDR3 region has 12 residues. With 3 bases removed from V and 4 bases from J, the gap between germline ends came to 7 bases. CDR1 and CDR2 (germline): SGHNT, YYREEE (reference sequence). The CDR3 is CASSSRGETQYF. For the CDR3, the DNA is TGTGCCAGCAGCTCCAGGGGAGAGACCCAGTACTTC.

The rearrangement links TRBV5-6 to TRBJ2-5; the match to TRBD1 covers 9 bases. This CDR3 comprises 16 residues. The V gene end was trimmed by 0 bases and the J gene end by 5 bases; junction bases not matched to a gene: 8. Germline assignment: CDR1 SGHDT and CDR2 YYEEEE. Written as DNA, the CDR3 is TGTGCCAGCAGCTTGGAGGGGACAGGGCGGTCGGAGACCCAGTACTTC. Translating it yields CASSLEGTGRSETQYF.

As regards this clone: Additional DNA sequences in this sample encode the identical CDR3. The V gene is TRBV27, the J gene TRBJ1-2; perhaps TRBD1 as D (5 bases). The CDR3 covers 13 residues. V lost 3 bases to trimming and J lost 5 bases, with 10 bases between them. Germline-derived CDR1 and CDR2 are MNHEY and SMNVEV (reference sequence). The CDR3 bases are TGTGCCAGCAGTTTCCCGGGGGGGTATGGCTACACCTTC. Translation gives CASSFPGGYGYTF.

The chain joins TRBV5-4 to TRBJ2-3; no reliable D call. The CDR3 runs to 12 residues. V shed 0 bases and J shed 5 bases, with 4 bases lying between them. The germline gives CDR1 SGHNT, CDR2 YYREEE (reference sequence). CDR3 sequence reads: CASSLDQDTQYF. In nucleotides, the CDR3 is TGTGCCAGCAGCTTGGATCAAGATACGCAGTATTTT.

The genes are TRBV4-1 and TRBJ2-5; D gene ambiguous. Trimming stripped 2 bases from V and 1 base from J, with 5 bases between. The germline V gene has CDR1 MGHRA and CDR2 YSYEKL. The CDR3 has 13 residues. CDR3 protein: CASSQLPQETQYF. DNA for the CDR3: TGCGCCAGCAGCCAACTACCCCAAGAGACCCAGTACTTC.